Sequencing of this T cell receptor (beta chain) was carried out in a study of lymphopenia after photon versus proton radiotherapy. Study conclusions and caveats: Larger post-nadir TCR diversity loss correlated inversely with survival in deceased patients.

Of note for this clone: What it binds is not known.

Produced via immunoSEQ multiplex PCR; TCRdb's table is partial and in-frame only. The sample includes 25,000 to 40,000 clones, 84% of them seen just once. V lost 4 bases and J 6 bases, leaving 9 bases between the germline ends. This CDR3 comprises 12 residues. Germline V gives CDR1 MNHEY, CDR2 SVGAGI. The TCR originated in a woman in her 70s with pancreatic cancer. Here the sequenced sample was peripheral blood, taken from a patient treated with proton-based radiotherapy. V is TRBV6-5 and J is TRBJ1-1; D gene unclear. CDR3 bases: TGTGCCAGCAGTTCTGCGACGTCTGAAGCTTTCTTT. Residues: CASSSATSEAFF.